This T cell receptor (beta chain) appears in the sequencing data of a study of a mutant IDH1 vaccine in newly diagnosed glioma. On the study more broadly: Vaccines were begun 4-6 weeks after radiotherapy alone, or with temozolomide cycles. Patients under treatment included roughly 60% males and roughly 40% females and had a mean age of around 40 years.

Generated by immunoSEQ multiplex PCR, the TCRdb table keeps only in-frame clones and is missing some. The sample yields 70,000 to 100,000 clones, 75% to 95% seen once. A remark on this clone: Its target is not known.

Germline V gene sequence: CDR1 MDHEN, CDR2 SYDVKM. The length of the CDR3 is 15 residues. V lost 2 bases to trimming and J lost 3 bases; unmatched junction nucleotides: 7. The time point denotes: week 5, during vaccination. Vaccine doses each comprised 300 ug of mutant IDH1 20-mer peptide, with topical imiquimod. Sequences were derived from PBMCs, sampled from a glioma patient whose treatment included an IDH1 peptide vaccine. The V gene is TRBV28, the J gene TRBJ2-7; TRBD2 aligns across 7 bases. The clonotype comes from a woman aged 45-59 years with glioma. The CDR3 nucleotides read TGTGCCAGCAGTTTAACGCTAGCGGACTTCTACGAGCAGTACTTC. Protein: CASSLTLADFYEQYF.